The 11 T cell receptor beta chains below come from one sample, sequenced in a study of Ad26.COV2.S vaccination and SARS-CoV-2 variants. The protocol was immunoSEQ multiplex PCR, while the TCRdb copy is restricted to in-frame clones and leaves out a portion. The sample yields a few hundred thousand clones, over 75% seen once. The sample's treatment: 15 to 20 received Ad26.COV2.S at low or high dose, single or two shots; about 5 received placebo; per-sample allocation not given. Material that was analyzed had been drawn on day 63 after the first vaccine or placebo injection. The specimen comprised peripheral blood, sampled in a trial of Ad26.COV2.S vaccine versus placebo. Source of these receptors: a person between 18 and 65 years old who received the Ad26.COV2.S COVID-19 vaccine or a placebo.

The chain employs TRBV6-5 and TRBJ1-2, with D unresolved. Trimming shortened V by 8 bases and J by 4 bases, and 8 bases separated the two germline ends. There are 11 residues in the CDR3. CDR1 and CDR2 (germline): MNHEY, SVGAGI. CDR3 sequence reads: CASSFTYGYTF. The CDR3 DNA is TGTGCCAGCTCATTTACCTATGGCTACACCTTC.

The chain couples TRBV3-1 (or the pseudogene TRBV3-2) to TRBJ1-4, with TRBD1 as a possible D gene (5 bases). The CDR3 loop spans 15 amino acids. Germline V CDR1 and CDR2: LGHDT, YNNKEL (reference sequence). V lost 0 bases and J lost 14, with 19 bases in between. CDR3 protein: CASSQEGVESVVLFF. The CDR3 nucleotides are TGTGCCAGCAGCCAAGAAGGGGTTGAGTCCGTGGTGCTGTTTTTT.

The gene calls are TRBV11-2 and TRBJ2-1; no clear D gene. The V gene lost 5 bases and the J gene lost 0 bases, with 11 bases spanning the gap. The CDR3 is 15 residues long. Germline CDR1 and CDR2: SGHAT and FQNNGV. Here the CDR3 reads CASSAPRFSYNEQFF. The CDR3 nucleotides are TGTGCCAGCAGCGCTCCTCGGTTCTCCTACAATGAGCAGTTCTTC.

This sequence joins TRBV5-6 and TRBJ2-5; no firm D call. The germline CDR1 and CDR2 sequences are SGHDT and YYEEEE. There are 13 residues in the CDR3. Between the trimmed V and J ends, which lost 2 bases and 3 bases, there was a span of 8 bases. The CDR3 DNA reads TGTGCCAGCAGCTTAAAGTTTGAAGAGACCCAGTACTTC. It yields the protein CASSLKFEETQYF.

The CDR3 nucleotides read TGTGCCAGCAGCCTCCGAACCCGGGAGCAGTACTTC. It specifies CASSLRTREQYF. V and J are TRBV3-1 (or the pseudogene TRBV3-2) and TRBJ2-7, with D unclear. With 4 bases removed from V and 7 bases from J, the gap between germline ends came to 11 bases. CDR3 length: 12 amino acids. Germline V lookup: CDR1 LGHDT, CDR2 YNNKEL (reference sequence).

V gene TRBV5-4 combines with J gene TRBJ1-6; tentatively, D is TRBD1 (5 bases). The CDR3 is 15 residues long. The V gene's germline CDR1 is SGHNT and CDR2 YYREEE (reference sequence). The V and J ends lost 5 bases and 5 bases respectively, with 14 bases between them. DNA of the CDR3: TGTGCCAGCAGTAACTGGGGCCAGAATAATTCACCCCTCCACTTT. It encodes CASSNWGQNNSPLHF.

V gene TRBV4-1 combines with J gene TRBJ2-5; 8 nucleotides line up with TRBD1. This CDR3 spans 15 amino acids. CDR1 is MGHRA, CDR2 YSYEKL, per germline. V lost 2 bases and J lost 6; bases outside the gene matches: 8. CDR3 sequence reads: CASSQPDRAAKTQYF. For the CDR3, the DNA is TGCGCCAGCAGCCAACCGGACAGGGCAGCAAAGACCCAGTACTTC.

The chain has TRBV4-2 and TRBJ2-6; unclear D gene. Germline values: CDR1 LGHNA, CDR2 YNFKEQ. V was shortened by 4 bases and J by 0 bases, with 7 bases between the two germline ends. This CDR3 comprises 15 residues. CDR3 sequence: CASSPVLSGANVLTF. The CDR3 DNA reads as TGTGCCAGCAGCCCCGTTCTCTCTGGGGCCAACGTCCTGACTTTC.

V usage is TRBV7-2 and J usage is TRBJ1-2; D remains ambiguous. This CDR3 has 11 amino acids. The V gene lost 6 bases and the J gene lost 8 bases, with 10 bases spanning the gap. CDR1 is SGHTA and CDR2 is FQGNSA in the germline V gene. For the CDR3, the DNA is TGTGCCAGCAGTCTCCAGCGGGGCTACACCTTC. Encoded protein: CASSLQRGYTF. Looking up the rest from reference TRBV7-2 and TRBJ1-2 gives the full variable domain: GAGVSQSPSNKVTEKGKDVELRCDPISGHTALYWYRQSLGQGLEFLIYFQGNSAPDKSGLPSDRFSAERTGGSVSTLTIQRTQQEDSAVYLCASSLQRGYTFGSGTRLTVV.

The chain uses TRBV5-1 and TRBJ2-1; 9 bases fit TRBD2. The germline V gene has CDR1 SGHRS and CDR2 YFSETQ. Trimming at V came to 0 bases and at J to 2 bases, leaving 0 bases not matched to a gene. This CDR3 is 15 amino acids long. The CDR3 here is CASSLVAGAYNEQFF. CDR3 DNA: TGCGCCAGCAGCTTGGTAGCGGGGGCCTACAATGAGCAGTTCTTC.

The CDR3 coding sequence is TGTGCCAGCAGCTCCGGTACGGAAAAAAATGAAAAACTGTTTTTT. Translation gives CASSSGTEKNEKLFF. The rearrangement links TRBV7-6 to TRBJ1-4; D not resolved. Trimming removed 4 bases from V and 5 bases from J, with 14 bases in between. Germline V gene sequence: CDR1 SGHVS, CDR2 FNYEAQ. CDR3 size: 15 residues.